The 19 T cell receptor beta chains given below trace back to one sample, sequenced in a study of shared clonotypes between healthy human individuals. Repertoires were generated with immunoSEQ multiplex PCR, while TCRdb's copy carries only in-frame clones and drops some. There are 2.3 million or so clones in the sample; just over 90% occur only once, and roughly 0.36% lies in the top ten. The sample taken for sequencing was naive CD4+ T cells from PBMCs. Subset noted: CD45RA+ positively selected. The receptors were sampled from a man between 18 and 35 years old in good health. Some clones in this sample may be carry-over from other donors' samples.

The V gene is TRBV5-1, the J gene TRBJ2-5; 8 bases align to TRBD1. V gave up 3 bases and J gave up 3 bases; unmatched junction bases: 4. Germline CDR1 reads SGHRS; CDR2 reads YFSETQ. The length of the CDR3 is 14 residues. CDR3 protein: CASSWRTGKETQYF. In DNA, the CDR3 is TGCGCCAGCAGCTGGAGGACAGGGAAAGAGACCCAGTACTTC.

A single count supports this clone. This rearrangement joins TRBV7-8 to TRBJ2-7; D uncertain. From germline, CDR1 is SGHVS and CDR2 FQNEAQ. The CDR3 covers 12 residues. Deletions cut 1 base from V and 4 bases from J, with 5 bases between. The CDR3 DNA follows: TGTGCCAGCAGCTTAGTAGCTTACGAGCAGTACTTC. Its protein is CASSLVAYEQYF.

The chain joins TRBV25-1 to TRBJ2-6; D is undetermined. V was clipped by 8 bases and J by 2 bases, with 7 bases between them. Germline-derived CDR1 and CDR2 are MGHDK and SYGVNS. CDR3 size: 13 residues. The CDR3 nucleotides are TGTGCCAGCGGGGTGGCTGGGGCCAACGTCCTGACTTTC. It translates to CASGVAGANVLTF.

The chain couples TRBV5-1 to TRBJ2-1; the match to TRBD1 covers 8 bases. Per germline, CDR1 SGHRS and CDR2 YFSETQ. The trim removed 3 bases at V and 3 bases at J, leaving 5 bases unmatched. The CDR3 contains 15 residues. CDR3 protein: CASSSSGGVYNEQFF. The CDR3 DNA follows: TGCGCCAGCAGCTCCTCAGGGGGCGTCTACAATGAGCAGTTCTTC. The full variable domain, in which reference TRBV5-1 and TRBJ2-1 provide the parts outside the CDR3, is KAGVTQTPRYLIKTRGQQVTLSCSPISGHRSVSWYQQTPGQGLQFLFEYFSETQRNKGNFPGRFSGRQFSNSRSEMNVSTLELGDSALYLCASSSSGGVYNEQFFGPGTRLTVL.

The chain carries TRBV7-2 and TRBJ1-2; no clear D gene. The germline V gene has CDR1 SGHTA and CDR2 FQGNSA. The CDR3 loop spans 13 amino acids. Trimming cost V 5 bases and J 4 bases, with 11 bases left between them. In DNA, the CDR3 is TGTGCCAGCAGCCCCCCCAACGTCTATGGCTACACCTTC. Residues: CASSPPNVYGYTF.

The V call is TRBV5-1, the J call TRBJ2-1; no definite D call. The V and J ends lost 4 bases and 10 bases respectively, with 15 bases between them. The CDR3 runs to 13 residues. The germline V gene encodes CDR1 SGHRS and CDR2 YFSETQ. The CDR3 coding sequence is TGCGCCAGCAGCAGTATCGGAGTATGGGAGCAGTTCTTC. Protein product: CASSSIGVWEQFF.

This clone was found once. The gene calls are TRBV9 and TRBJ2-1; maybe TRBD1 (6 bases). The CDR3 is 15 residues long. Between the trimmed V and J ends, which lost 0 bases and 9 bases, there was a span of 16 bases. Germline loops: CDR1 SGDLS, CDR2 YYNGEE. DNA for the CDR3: TGTGCCAGCAGCGTAGGGGGCTCACGAGGGGGTGAGCAGTTCTTC. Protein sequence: CASSVGGSRGGEQFF.

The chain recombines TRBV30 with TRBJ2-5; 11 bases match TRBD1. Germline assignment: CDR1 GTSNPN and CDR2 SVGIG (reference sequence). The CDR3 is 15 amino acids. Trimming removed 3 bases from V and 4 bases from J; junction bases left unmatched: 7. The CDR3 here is CAWSKRTGGGETQYF. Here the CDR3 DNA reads TGTGCCTGGAGCAAGCGGACAGGGGGCGGAGAGACCCAGTACTTC.

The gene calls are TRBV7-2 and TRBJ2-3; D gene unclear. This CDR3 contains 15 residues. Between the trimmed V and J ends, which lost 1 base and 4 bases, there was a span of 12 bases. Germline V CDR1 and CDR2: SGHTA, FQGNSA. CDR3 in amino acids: CASSLVRSLADTQYF. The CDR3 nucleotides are TGTGCCAGCAGCTTAGTTCGATCCCTAGCAGATACGCAGTATTTT.

CDR3 sequence: CASSITVTYGYTF. The CDR3 region has the DNA TGTGCCAGTAGTATAACAGTTACCTATGGCTACACCTTC. The rearrangement joins TRBV19 to TRBJ1-2; D ambiguous. This CDR3 region has 13 residues. Germline V gives CDR1 LNHDA, CDR2 SQIVND (reference sequence). V was shortened by 2 bases and J by 4 bases, with 8 bases between the two germline ends.

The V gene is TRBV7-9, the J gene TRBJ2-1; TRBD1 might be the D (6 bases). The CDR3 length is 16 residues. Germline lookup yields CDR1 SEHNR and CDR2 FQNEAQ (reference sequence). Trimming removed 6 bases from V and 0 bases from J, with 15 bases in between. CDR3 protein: CASSYGTSSSYNEQFF. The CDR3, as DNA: TGTGCCAGCAGTTATGGGACATCGAGCTCCTACAATGAGCAGTTCTTC. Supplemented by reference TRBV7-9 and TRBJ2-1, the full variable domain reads DTGVSQNPRHKITKRGQNVTFRCDPISEHNRLYWYRQTLGQGPEFLTYFQNEAQLEKSRLLSDRFSAERPKGSFSTLEIQRTEQGDSAMYLCASSYGTSSSYNEQFFGPGTRLTVL.

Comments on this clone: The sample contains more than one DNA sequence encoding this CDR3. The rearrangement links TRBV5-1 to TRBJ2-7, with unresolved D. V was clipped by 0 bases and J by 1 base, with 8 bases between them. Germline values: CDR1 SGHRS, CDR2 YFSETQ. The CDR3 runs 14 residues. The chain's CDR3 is CASSLVAGSYEQYF. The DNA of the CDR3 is TGCGCCAGCAGCTTGGTGGCAGGTTCCTACGAGCAGTACTTC.

CDR3 sequence (DNA): TGCGCCAGCAGCCAAGGGGTCTTAAAGATTACTGAAGCTTTCTTT. Encoded protein: CASSQGVLKITEAFF. The gene calls are TRBV4-3 and TRBJ1-1; D not certain. With 1 base removed from V and 5 bases from J, the gap between germline ends came to 14 bases. The CDR3 runs to 15 residues. Germline CDR1 and CDR2: LGHNA and YSLEER.

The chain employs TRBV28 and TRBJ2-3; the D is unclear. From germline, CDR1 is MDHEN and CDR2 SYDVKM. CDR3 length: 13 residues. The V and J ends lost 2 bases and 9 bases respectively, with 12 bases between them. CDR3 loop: CASSLPAVATQYF. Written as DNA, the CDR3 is TGTGCCAGCAGTTTACCTGCCGTTGCCACGCAGTATTTT.

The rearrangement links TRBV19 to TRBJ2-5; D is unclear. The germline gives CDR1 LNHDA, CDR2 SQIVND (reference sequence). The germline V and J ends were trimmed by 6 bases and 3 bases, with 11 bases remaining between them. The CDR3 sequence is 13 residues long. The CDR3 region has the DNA TGTGCCAGTAGGATCCGACCCGAAGAGACCCAGTACTTC. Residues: CASRIRPEETQYF.

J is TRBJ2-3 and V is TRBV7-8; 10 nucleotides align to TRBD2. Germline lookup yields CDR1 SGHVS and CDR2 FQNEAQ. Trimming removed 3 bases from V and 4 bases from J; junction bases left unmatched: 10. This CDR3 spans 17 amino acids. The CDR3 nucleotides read TGTGCCAGCAGCTTGGTCCCTGGACTAGCGGCCCCAGATACGCAGTATTTT. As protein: CASSLVPGLAAPDTQYF.

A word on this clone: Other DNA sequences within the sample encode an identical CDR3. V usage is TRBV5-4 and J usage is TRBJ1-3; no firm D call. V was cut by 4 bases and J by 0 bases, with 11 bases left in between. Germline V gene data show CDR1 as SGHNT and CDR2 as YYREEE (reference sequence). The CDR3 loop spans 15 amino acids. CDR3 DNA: TGTGCCAGCAGCACGCGGGTGGGCTCTGGAAACACCATATATTTT. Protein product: CASSTRVGSGNTIYF.

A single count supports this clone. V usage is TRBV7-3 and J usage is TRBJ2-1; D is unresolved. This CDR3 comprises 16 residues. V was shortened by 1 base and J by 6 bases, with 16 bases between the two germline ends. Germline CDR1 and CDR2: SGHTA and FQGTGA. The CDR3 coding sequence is TGTGCCAGCAGCTTAATGGGCTCCGGGTACCTCAATGAGCAGTTCTTC. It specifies CASSLMGSGYLNEQFF. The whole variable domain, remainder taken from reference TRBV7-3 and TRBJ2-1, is GAGVSQTPSNKVTEKGKYVELRCDPISGHTALYWYRQSLGQGPEFLIYFQGTGAADDSGLPNDRFFAVRPEGSVSTLKIQRTERGDSAVYLCASSLMGSGYLNEQFFGPGTRLTVL.

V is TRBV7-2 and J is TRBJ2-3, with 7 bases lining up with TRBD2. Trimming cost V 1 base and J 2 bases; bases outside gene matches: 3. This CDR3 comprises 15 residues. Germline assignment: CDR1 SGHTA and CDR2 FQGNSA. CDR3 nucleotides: TGTGCCAGCAGCTTAGACGGGGACTACACAGATACGCAGTATTTT. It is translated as CASSLDGDYTDTQYF.